Below are 6 T cell receptor beta chains sequenced from a single sample in a study of shared clonotypes between healthy human individuals. Some clones are missing from TCRdb's copy, which holds only in-frame ones; the method was immunoSEQ multiplex PCR. The repertoire includes just over 2,000,000 clones, 85% to 95% of them detected once, and roughly 0.13% sits in the top ten. Sequenced: naive CD4+ T cells sorted from blood. The sample's subset: CD45RA+ positively selected. The receptor source for this set is a man aged 18 to 29 in good health.

The chain is built from TRBV6-6 and TRBJ2-3; D gene uncertain. The CDR3 has 13 amino acids. Germline CDR1 and CDR2: MNHNY and SVGAGI (reference sequence). The V end was cut by 5 bases, the J end by 6 bases, with 12 bases between. The CDR3 region is CASSPVGLDTQYF. The CDR3 DNA reads TGTGCCAGCAGTCCCGTTGGTCTCGATACGCAGTATTTT.

The CDR3 here is CASKNTGASPLHF. The DNA of the CDR3 is TGTGCCAGCAAAAATACAGGGGCTTCACCCCTCCACTTT. V gene TRBV6-1 combines with J gene TRBJ1-6; TRBD1 aligns across 7 bases. Trimming at V came to 7 bases and at J to 9 bases, leaving 6 bases not matched to a gene. Germline CDR1 reads MNHNS; CDR2 reads SASEGT. This CDR3 has 13 amino acids.

As regards this clone: The sample holds other DNA sequences that translate to the same CDR3. This sequence joins TRBV5-1 and TRBJ2-5; 8 positions match TRBD2. V lost 1 base, J lost 2 bases, and 1 base stayed unmatched. The CDR3 contains 14 residues. Germline V lookup: CDR1 SGHRS, CDR2 YFSETQ. The CDR3 nucleotides are TGCGCCAGCAGCTTGCTAGCGGGTCAAGAGACCCAGTACTTC. Its protein product is CASSLLAGQETQYF.

The CDR3 bases are TGTGCCATCAGTGAGTCCGGTAGGCAGGGGAGCACAGATACGCAGTATTTT. Protein sequence: CAISESGRQGSTDTQYF. The chain has TRBV10-3 and TRBJ2-3; possible D gene TRBD1, 6 bases. Trimming took 0 bases from V and 0 from J, leaving 13 bases between them. Germline assignment: CDR1 ENHRY and CDR2 SYGVKD. The CDR3 runs to 17 residues.

This clone has just one count. This chain links TRBV7-8 with TRBJ1-1; 8 bases line up with TRBD1. Germline-derived CDR1 and CDR2 are SGHVS and FQNEAQ. There are 15 residues in the CDR3. V lost 5 bases, J lost 0 bases, and 5 bases stayed unmatched. The CDR3 DNA is TGTGCCAGCAGCGTCAGACAGGGGCTGAACACTGAAGCTTTCTTT. Residues: CASSVRQGLNTEAFF.

This clone was recorded once. The chain recombines TRBV6-1 with TRBJ1-3; tentative D call: TRBD1 (5 bases). V was cut by 7 bases and J by 0 bases, with 10 bases left in between. This CDR3 comprises 14 residues. Germline assignment: CDR1 MNHNS and CDR2 SASEGT. CDR3 DNA sequence: TGTGCCAGCATGGGGAGGGGCTCTGGAAACACCATATATTTT. Its protein product is CASMGRGSGNTIYF.